Reported below is one T cell receptor (beta chain). Antigen unknown. Assay used: immunoSEQ multiplex PCR; TCRdb lists only in-frame clones, some missing. In the table there are 350,000 to 450,000 clones, about 92% of which are singletons. Trimming cost V 0 bases and J 2 bases, with 5 bases left between them. Per germline, CDR1 LGHNT and CDR2 FRNRAP. This CDR3 spans 13 amino acids. The data were taken from a study of Ad26.COV2.S vaccination and SARS-CoV-2 variants. Study conclusions and caveats: After vaccination, substantial breadth of spike-specific CD8+ and CD4+ responses was reported. Participants given vaccine showed non-spike TCR breadth similar to that of placebo recipients. Relative to placebo recipients, vaccine recipients exhibited elevated spike-specific TCR breadth.

This clonotype was sampled from a human donor who had recovered from COVID-19. The specimen comprised peripheral blood, sampled after recovery from COVID-19. V gene TRBV12-5 combines with J gene TRBJ2-7; no definite D call. CDR3 loop: CASGLVRTYEQYF. CDR3 sequence (DNA): TGTGCTAGTGGTTTGGTACGCACCTACGAGCAGTACTTC.